This T cell receptor (beta chain) was recorded in a study of T cell changes during pregnancy in multiple sclerosis. This CDR3 contains 13 residues. Trimming removed 6 bases from V and 3 bases from J, with 11 bases in between. Germline V gene data show CDR1 as ENHRY and CDR2 as SYGVKD. Repertoires were generated with immunoSEQ multiplex PCR, while TCRdb's copy carries only in-frame clones and drops some. The data contain about 76,000 clones, approximately 93% of them singletons. Sequencing used peripheral blood, obtained in the second trimester of pregnancy. The J gene is TRBJ2-5, the V gene TRBV10-3, with a possible D match to TRBD1 (6 bases). The TCR comes from a female donor with multiple sclerosis, enrolled in a pregnancy study. CDR3 in amino acids: CAISPRQEETQYF. In nucleotides, the CDR3 is TGTGCCATCAGCCCCAGACAGGAAGAGACCCAGTACTTC.